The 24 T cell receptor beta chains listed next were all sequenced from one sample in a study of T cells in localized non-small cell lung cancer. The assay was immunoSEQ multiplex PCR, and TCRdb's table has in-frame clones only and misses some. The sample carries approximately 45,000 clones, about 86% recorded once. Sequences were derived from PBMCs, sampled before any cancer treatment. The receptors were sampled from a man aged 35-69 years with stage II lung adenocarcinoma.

The CDR3 loop reads CASSPLRTGGSNEQFF. The CDR3, as DNA: TGTGCCAGCTCACCACTACGGACAGGGGGCTCGAATGAGCAGTTCTTC. The rearrangement links TRBV18 to TRBJ2-1, with 11 positions matching TRBD1. This CDR3 is built from 16 residues. Trimming removed 1 base from V and 7 bases from J; junction bases left unmatched: 6. CDR1 is KGHSH and CDR2 is LQKENI in the germline V gene.

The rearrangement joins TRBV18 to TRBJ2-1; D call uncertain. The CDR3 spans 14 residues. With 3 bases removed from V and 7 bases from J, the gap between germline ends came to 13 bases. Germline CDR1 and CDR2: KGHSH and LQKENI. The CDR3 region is CASSPNGRKNEQFF. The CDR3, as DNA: TGTGCCAGCTCACCGAACGGACGTAAAAATGAGCAGTTCTTC.

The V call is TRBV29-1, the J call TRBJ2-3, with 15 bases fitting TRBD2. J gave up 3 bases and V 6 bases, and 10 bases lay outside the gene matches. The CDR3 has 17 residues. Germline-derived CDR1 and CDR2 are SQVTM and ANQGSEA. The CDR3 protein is CSVFAGTSGGTTDTQYF. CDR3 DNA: TGCAGCGTCTTTGCCGGGACTAGCGGGGGGACGACAGATACGCAGTATTTT.

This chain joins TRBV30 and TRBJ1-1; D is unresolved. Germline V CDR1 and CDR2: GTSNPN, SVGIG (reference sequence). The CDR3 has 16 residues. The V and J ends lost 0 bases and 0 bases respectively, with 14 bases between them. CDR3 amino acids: CAWSVKGKGMNTEAFF. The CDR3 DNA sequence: TGTGCCTGGAGTGTTAAAGGGAAAGGGATGAACACTGAAGCTTTCTTT.

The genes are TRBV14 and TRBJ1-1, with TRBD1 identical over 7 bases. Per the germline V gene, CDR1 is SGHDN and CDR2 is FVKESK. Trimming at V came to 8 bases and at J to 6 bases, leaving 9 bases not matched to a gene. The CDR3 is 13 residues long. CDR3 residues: CASPKGAVAEAFF. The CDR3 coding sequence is TGTGCCAGCCCAAAGGGGGCTGTTGCTGAAGCTTTCTTT.

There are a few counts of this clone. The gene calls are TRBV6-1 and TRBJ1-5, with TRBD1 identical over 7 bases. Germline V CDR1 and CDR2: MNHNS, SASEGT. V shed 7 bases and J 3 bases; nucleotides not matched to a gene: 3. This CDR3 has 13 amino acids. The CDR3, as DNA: TGTGCCAGCACAGGGGGTATCAATCAGCCCCAGCATTTT. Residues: CASTGGINQPQHF.

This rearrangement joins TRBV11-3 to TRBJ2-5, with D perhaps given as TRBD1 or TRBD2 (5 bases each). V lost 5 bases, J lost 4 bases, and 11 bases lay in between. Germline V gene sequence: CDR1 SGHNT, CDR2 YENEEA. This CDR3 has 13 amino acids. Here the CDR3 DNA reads TGTGCCAGCAGCCAGACAGAGGGAGAGACCCAGTACTTC. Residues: CASSQTEGETQYF.

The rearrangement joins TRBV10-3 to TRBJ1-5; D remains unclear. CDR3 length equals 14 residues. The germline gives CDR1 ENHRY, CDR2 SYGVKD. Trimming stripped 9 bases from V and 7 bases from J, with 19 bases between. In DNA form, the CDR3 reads TGTGCCATATCGAATGAGGGCGATAGGCAGCCCCAGCATTTT. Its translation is CAISNEGDRQPQHF.

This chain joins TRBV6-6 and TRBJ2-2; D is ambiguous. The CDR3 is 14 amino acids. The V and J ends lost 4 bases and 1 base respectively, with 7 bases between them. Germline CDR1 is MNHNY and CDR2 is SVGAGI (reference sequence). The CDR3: CASSFLENTGELFF. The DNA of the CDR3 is TGTGCCAGCAGTTTTTTAGAGAACACCGGGGAGCTGTTTTTT.

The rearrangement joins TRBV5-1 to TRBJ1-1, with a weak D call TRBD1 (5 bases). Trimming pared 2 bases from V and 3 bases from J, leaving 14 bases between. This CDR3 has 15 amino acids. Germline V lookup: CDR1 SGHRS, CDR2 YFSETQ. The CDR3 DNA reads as TGCGCCAGCAGCTTTTCAGGGCTTCCGGACACTGAAGCTTTCTTT. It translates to CASSFSGLPDTEAFF.

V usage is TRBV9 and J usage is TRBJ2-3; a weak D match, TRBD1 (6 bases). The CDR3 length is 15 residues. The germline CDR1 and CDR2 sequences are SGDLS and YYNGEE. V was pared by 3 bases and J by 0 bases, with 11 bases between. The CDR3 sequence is CASSGQVTSTDTQYF. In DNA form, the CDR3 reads TGTGCCAGCAGCGGACAGGTAACCAGCACAGATACGCAGTATTTT.

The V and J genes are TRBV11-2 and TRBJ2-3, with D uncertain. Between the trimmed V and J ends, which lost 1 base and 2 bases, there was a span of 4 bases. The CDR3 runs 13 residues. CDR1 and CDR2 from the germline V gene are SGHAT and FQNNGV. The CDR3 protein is CASSLVFTDTQYF. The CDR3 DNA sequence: TGTGCCAGCAGCTTAGTATTCACAGATACGCAGTATTTT.

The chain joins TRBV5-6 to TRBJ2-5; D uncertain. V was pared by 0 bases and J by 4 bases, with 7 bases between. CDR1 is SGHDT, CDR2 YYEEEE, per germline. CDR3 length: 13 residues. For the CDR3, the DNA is TGTGCCAGCAGCTTGGACTGGAGAGAGACCCAGTACTTC. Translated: CASSLDWRETQYF. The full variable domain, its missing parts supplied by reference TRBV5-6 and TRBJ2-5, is DAGVTQSPTHLIKTRGQQVTLRCSPKSGHDTVSWYQQALGQGPQFIFQYYEEEERQRGNFPDRFSGHQFPNYSSELNVNALLLGDSALYLCASSLDWRETQYFGPGTRLLVL.

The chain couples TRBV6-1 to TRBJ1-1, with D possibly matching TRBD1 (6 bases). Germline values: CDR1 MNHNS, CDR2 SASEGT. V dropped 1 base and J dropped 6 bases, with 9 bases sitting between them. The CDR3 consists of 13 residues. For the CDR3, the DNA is TGTGCCAGCAGTGAAGAGAGGGGGGCTGAAGCTTTCTTT. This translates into CASSEERGAEAFF.

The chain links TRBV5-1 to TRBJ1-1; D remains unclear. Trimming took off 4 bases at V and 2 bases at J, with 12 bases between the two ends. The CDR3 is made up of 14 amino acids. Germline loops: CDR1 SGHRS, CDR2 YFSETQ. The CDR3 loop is CASSLTAQNTEAFF. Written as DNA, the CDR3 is TGCGCCAGCAGCCTCACAGCCCAAAACACTGAAGCTTTCTTT.

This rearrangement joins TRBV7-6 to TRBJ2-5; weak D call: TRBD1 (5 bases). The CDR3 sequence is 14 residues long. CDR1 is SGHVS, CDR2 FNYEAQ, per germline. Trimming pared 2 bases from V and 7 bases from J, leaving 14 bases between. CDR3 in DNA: TGTGCCAGCAGCTTACAGGGAACCCTTCGGACCCAGTACTTC. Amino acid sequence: CASSLQGTLRTQYF.

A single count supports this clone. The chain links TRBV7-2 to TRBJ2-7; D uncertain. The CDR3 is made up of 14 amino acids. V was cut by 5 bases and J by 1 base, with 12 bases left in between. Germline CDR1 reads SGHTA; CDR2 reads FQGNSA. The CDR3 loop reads CASSLYLGSYEQYF. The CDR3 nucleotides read TGTGCCAGCAGCCTGTACCTCGGGTCCTACGAGCAGTACTTC.

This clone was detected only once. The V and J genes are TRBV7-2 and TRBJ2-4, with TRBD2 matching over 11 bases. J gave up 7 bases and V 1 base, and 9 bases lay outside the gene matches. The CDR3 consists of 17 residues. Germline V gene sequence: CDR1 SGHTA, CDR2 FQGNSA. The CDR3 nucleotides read TGTGCCAGCAGCTTAGTTGGTCTAGCGGGGGGACTTAACATTCAGTACTTC. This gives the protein CASSLVGLAGGLNIQYF.

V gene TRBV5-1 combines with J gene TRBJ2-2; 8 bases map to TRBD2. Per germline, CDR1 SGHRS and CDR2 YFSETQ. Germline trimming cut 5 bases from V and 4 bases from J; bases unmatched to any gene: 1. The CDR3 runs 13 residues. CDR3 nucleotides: TGCGCCAGCAGGGGACTAGGCACCGGGGAGCTGTTTTTT. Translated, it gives CASRGLGTGELFF.

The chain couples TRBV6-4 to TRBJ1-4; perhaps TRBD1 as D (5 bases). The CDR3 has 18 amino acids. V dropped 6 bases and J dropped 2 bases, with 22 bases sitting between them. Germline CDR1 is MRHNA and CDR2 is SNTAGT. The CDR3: CASRTVRWSVGTNEKLFF. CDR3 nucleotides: TGTGCCAGCAGGACAGTGCGCTGGTCCGTTGGTACTAATGAAAAACTGTTTTTT.

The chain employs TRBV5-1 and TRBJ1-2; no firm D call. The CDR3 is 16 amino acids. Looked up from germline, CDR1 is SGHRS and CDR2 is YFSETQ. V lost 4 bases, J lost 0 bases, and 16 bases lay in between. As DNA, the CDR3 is TGCGCCAGCAGCCCTGGGGAGATACAATCTAACTATGGCTACACCTTC. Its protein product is CASSPGEIQSNYGYTF. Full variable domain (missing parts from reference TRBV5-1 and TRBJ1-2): KAGVTQTPRYLIKTRGQQVTLSCSPISGHRSVSWYQQTPGQGLQFLFEYFSETQRNKGNFPGRFSGRQFSNSRSEMNVSTLELGDSALYLCASSPGEIQSNYGYTFGSGTRLTVV.

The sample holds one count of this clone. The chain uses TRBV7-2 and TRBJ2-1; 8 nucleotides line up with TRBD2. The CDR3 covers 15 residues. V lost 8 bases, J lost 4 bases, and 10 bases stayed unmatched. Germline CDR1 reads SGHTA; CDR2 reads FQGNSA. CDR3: CASSRGGGLYNEQFF. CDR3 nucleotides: TGTGCCAGCTCCCGGGGGGGAGGCCTTTACAATGAGCAGTTCTTC.

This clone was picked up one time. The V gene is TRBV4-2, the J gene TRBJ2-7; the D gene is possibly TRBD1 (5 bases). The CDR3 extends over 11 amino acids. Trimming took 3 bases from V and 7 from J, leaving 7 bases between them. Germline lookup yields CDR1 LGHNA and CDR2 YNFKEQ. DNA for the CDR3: TGTGCCAGCAGCCAGTACAGGGAGCAGTACTTC. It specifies CASSQYREQYF.

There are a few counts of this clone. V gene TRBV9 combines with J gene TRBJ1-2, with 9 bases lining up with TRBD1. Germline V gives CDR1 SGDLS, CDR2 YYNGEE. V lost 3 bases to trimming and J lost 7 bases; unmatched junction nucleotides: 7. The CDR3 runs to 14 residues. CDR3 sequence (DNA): TGTGCCAGCAGCGGGGGACAGGGTTGGGGTGGCTACACCTTC. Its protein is CASSGGQGWGGYTF.